In its sample, the clone carrying this TCR beta chain was seen a few times. Antigen unknown. This sample stems from a study of post-analysis software for immune sequencing data. CDR3 length: 16 residues. Germline values: CDR1 DFQATT, CDR2 SNEGSKA (reference sequence). Trimming at V came to 5 bases and at J to 4 bases, leaving 14 bases not matched to a gene. Study results and caveats: Comparison of patients with controls showed five TRBV segments more frequent in patients, TRBV5-6, TRBV5-1 and TRBV20-1 among them. Samples prepared in the same batch strongly co-clustered by F measure. Controls' normalized Chao1 diversity significantly exceeded that of multiple sclerosis patients.

Prepared libraries of TCR beta cDNA carried unique molecular identifiers. TCRdb itself ran the PCR reads through MiXCR, one entry per CDR3 protein. The sample carries 600,000 to 700,000 distinct CDR3 sequences, 59% recorded once. Sequencing was carried out using blood. This sequence was found in a girl aged 2-9 years with multiple sclerosis. The chain is built from TRBV20-1 and TRBJ2-7; TRBD2 aligns across 10 bases. CDR3 residues: CSAPLWLAGETYEQYF. CDR3 nucleotide sequence: TGCAGTGCTCCCCTCTGGCTAGCGGGAGAGACGTACGAGCAGTACTTC.